This T cell receptor beta chain was captured by sequencing in a study of cytomegalovirus exposure and HLA in healthy donors. Researchers ran the PCR with 60 Vbeta and 13 Jbeta primers. Measured with immunoSEQ multiplex PCR; TCRdb has only the in-frame clones, and not every one. The table shows about 67,000 clones, with 80% to 90% occurring only once. Comments on this clone: Its antigen remains unknown.

Study findings and constraints: Trimming of TCR beta V- and J-genes showed a link, identified in a later analysis, to a missense DCLRE1C variant.

Source material: PBMCs. The origin of this receptor is a woman aged 25 to 45 in good health and CMV-seropositive.

The CDR3 region is CASSFLGLREGGEQYF. CDR3 nucleotides: TGTGCCAGCAGTTTTCTGGGACTAAGAGAAGGAGGGGAGCAGTACTTC. V is TRBV27 and J is TRBJ2-7; 7 bases match TRBD2. This CDR3 has 16 residues. V gave up 3 bases and J gave up 7 bases; unmatched junction bases: 15. Germline CDR1 MNHEY, CDR2 SMNVEV (reference sequence).